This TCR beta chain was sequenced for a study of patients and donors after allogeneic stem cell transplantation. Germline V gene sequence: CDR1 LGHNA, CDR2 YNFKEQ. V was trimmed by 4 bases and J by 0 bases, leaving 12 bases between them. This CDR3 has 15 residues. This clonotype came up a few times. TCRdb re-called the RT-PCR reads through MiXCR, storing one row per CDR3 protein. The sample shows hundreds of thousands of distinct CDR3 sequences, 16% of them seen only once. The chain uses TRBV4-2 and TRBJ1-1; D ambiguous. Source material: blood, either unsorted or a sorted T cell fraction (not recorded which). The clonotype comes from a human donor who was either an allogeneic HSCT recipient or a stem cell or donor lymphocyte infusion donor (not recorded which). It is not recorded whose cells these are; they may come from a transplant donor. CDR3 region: CASSRTTTLNTEAFF. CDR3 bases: TGTGCCAGCAGCCGAACTACAACTTTGAACACTGAAGCTTTCTTT.